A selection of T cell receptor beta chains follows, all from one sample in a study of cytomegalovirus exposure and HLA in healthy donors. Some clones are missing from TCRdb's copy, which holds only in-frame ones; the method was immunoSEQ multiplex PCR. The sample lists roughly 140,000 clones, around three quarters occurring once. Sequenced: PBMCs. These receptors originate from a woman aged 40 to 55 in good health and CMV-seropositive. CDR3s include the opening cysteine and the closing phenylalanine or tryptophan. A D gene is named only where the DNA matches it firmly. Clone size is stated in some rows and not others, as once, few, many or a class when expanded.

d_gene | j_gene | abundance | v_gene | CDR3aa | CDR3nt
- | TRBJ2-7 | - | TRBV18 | CASSGTGGAYEQYF | TGTGCCAGCTCAGGTACCGGGGGTGCCTACGAGCAGTACTTC
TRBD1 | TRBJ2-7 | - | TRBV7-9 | CSSSLGTGGGTYEQYF | TGTTCCAGCAGCTTAGGGACAGGGGGCGGGACCTACGAGCAGTACTTC
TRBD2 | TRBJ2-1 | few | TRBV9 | CASSVEIAGVSNEQFF | TGTGCCAGCAGCGTAGAAATAGCGGGAGTAAGCAATGAGCAGTTCTTC
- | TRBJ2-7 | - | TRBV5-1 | CASSLGVSGSYEQYF | TGCGCCAGCAGCTTGGGGGTTAGCGGCTCCTACGAGCAGTACTTC
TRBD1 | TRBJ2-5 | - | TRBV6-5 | CASSPGGVETQYF | TGTGCCAGCAGCCCAGGGGGCGTAGAGACCCAGTACTTC
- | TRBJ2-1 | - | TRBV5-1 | CASSSYLAQGNEQFF | TGCGCCAGCAGCTCCTATCTCGCCCAGGGAAATGAGCAGTTCTTC
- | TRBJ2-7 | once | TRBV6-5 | CASSYGQGHEQYF | TGTGCCAGCAGTTACGGCCAGGGCCACGAGCAGTACTTC
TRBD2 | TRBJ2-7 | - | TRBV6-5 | CASSRTSARYEQYF | TGTGCCAGCAGCCGGACTAGCGCTCGCTACGAGCAGTACTTC
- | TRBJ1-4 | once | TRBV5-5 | CASSLAAGAGEKLFF | TGTGCCAGCAGCTTGGCCGCAGGGGCAGGTGAAAAACTGTTTTTT
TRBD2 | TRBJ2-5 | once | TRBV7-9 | CSSSLAGGETQYF | TGTTCCAGCAGCTTAGCGGGGGGGGAGACCCAGTACTTC
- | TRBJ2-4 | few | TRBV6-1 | CASRLKHGEGNIQYF | TGTGCCAGCAGACTGAAGCACGGGGAAGGAAACATTCAGTACTTC
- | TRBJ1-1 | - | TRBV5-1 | CASSFQGVNTEAFF | TGCGCCAGCAGCTTCCAGGGCGTGAACACTGAAGCTTTCTTT
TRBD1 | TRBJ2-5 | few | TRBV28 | CASSGPGQKQETQYF | TGTGCCAGCAGTGGCCCGGGACAGAAACAAGAGACCCAGTACTTC
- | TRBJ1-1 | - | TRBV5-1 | CASSLQSENTEAFF | TGCGCCAGCAGCTTGCAGTCCGAGAACACTGAAGCTTTCTTT
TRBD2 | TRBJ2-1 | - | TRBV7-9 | CASSLPRGAGGYEQFF | TGTGCCAGCAGCCTCCCACGGGGAGCGGGAGGCTATGAGCAGTTCTTC
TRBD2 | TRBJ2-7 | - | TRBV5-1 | CASRAHPGTNSYEQYF | TGCGCCAGCAGGGCTCACCCTGGGACTAACTCCTACGAGCAGTACTTC
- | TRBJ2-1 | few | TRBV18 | CASSRTVSSYNEQFF | TGTGCCAGCTCACGGACAGTCAGCTCCTACAATGAGCAGTTCTTC
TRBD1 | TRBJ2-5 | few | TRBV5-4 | CASSSRGTALGETQYF | TGTGCCAGCAGCTCCCGAGGGACAGCCCTTGGGGAGACCCAGTACTTC
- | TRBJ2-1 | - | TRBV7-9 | CASSPPEGAWKNEQFF | TGTGCCAGCAGCCCGCCGGAGGGGGCATGGAAAAATGAGCAGTTCTTC
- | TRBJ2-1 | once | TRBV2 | CASSEGYSSYNEQFF | TGTGCCAGCAGTGAAGGCTACTCCTCCTACAATGAGCAGTTCTTC
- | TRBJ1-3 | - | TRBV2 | CASSVDSISGNTIYF | TGTGCCAGCAGCGTGGACAGTATCTCTGGAAACACCATATATTTT
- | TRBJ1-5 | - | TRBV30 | CAWSVNQNQPQHF | TGTGCCTGGAGTGTGAACCAGAATCAGCCCCAGCATTTT
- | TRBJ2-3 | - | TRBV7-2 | CASSLGIDTQYF | TGTGCCAGCAGCTTAGGTATAGATACGCAGTATTTT
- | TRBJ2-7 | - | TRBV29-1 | CSVTRQESNEQYF | TGCAGCGTTACCCGACAGGAATCGAATGAGCAGTACTTC
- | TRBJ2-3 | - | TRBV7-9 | CASSPTATSPPDTQYF | TGCGCCAGCAGCCCAACAGCTACTAGCCCCCCAGATACGCAGTATTTT
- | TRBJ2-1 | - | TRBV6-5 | CASGRDSYNEQFF | TGTGCCAGCGGGCGGGACAGTTACAATGAGCAGTTCTTC
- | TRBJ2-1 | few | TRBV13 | CASTQGGPSYNEQFF | TGTGCCAGCACCCAAGGGGGACCTAGCTACAATGAGCAGTTCTTC
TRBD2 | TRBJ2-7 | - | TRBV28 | CASSLISGSGSYEQYF | TGTGCCAGCAGTTTAATTAGCGGGAGTGGGTCCTACGAGCAGTACTTC
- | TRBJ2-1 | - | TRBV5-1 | CASSLEGGELNEQFF | TGCGCCAGCAGCTTGGAGGGCGGGGAGCTCAATGAGCAGTTCTTC
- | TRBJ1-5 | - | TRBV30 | CAWRKGGNQPQHF | TGTGCCTGGAGGAAAGGGGGCAATCAGCCCCAGCATTTT
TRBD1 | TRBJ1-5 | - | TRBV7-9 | CASSHYSRGYSQPQHF | TGTGCCAGCAGTCATTATTCCAGGGGGTATAGTCAGCCCCAGCATTTT
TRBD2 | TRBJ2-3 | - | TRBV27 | CASRRGARTDTQYF | TGTGCAAGCAGGCGGGGGGCGCGGACAGATACGCAGTATTTT
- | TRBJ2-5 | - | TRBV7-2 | CASSLGPRETQYF | TGTGCCAGCAGCTTGGGCCCAAGGGAGACCCAGTACTTC
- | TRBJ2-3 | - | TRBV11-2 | CASSYRQVPDTQYF | TGTGCCAGCAGCTACCGACAAGTCCCGGATACGCAGTATTTT
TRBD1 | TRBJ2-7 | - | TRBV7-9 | CASSKGQGLDEQYF | TGTGCCAGCAGTAAGGGACAGGGGCTCGACGAGCAGTACTTC
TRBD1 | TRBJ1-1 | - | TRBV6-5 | CASCDRGNTEAFF | TGTGCCTCGTGTGACAGGGGGAACACTGAAGCTTTCTTT
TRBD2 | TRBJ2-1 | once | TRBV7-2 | CASSLASTSGLREQFF | TGTGCCAGCAGCTTAGCTTCGACTAGCGGGTTGAGGGAGCAGTTCTTC
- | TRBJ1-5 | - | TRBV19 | CASTQRVGQPQHF | TGTGCCAGTACCCAACGGGTGGGTCAGCCCCAGCATTTT
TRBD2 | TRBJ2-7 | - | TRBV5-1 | CASSLETSSYEQYF | TGCGCCAGCAGCTTGGAGACTAGCAGCTACGAGCAGTACTTC
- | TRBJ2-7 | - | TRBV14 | CASSQDRGFLYEQYF | TGTGCCAGCAGCCAAGACCGGGGGTTTCTCTACGAGCAGTACTTC
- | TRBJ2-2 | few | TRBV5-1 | CASSRRNYANTGELFF | TGCGCCAGCAGCAGAAGAAACTACGCGAACACCGGGGAGCTGTTTTTT
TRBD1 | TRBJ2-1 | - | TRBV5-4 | CASSLGDRAYNEQFF | TGTGCCAGCAGCTTGGGGGACAGGGCCTACAATGAGCAGTTCTTC